This entry lists 14 T cell receptor beta chains sequenced from one sample in a study of cytomegalovirus exposure and HLA in healthy donors. The PCR contained 60 Vbeta and 13 Jbeta primers. The assay was immunoSEQ multiplex PCR, and TCRdb's table has in-frame clones only and misses some. The table lists nearly 65,000 clones, almost 75% of them singletons. The source material was PBMCs. These receptors came from a man between 50 and 59 years old in good health and CMV-seronegative.

The CDR3 is CASSLLSPGETQYF. CDR3 in DNA: TGTGCCAGCAGCTTGCTGAGTCCCGGGGAGACCCAGTACTTC. The V and J genes are TRBV5-6 and TRBJ2-5; D is ambiguous. The V gene's germline CDR1 is SGHDT and CDR2 YYEEEE. The CDR3 spans 14 residues. V lost 1 base and J lost 5, with 12 bases in between.

The chain recombines TRBV5-6 with TRBJ2-7; perhaps TRBD2 as D (5 bases). Germline CDR1 SGHDT, CDR2 YYEEEE. CDR3 length: 12 amino acids. The germline V and J ends were trimmed by 1 base and 5 bases, with 7 bases remaining between them. Here the CDR3 DNA reads TGTGCCAGCAGCTTGTCCGGGGACGAGCAGTACTTC. Translation: CASSLSGDEQYF.

The rearrangement uses TRBV6-4 and TRBJ2-3, with D unresolved. The V gene lost 0 bases and the J gene lost 0 bases, with 4 bases spanning the gap. Germline V lookup: CDR1 MRHNA, CDR2 SNTAGT. This CDR3 is built from 14 residues. The CDR3: CASSDSSSTDTQYF. The CDR3 coding sequence is TGTGCCAGCAGTGACTCTAGCAGCACAGATACGCAGTATTTT.

The chain carries TRBV6-1 and TRBJ1-1, with D perhaps matching TRBD1 (5 bases). Trimming stripped 7 bases from V and 5 bases from J, with 11 bases between. CDR3 size: 12 residues. Per the germline V gene, CDR1 is MNHNS and CDR2 is SASEGT. CDR3 residues: CASTGVGTEAFF. The CDR3 DNA reads TGTGCCAGCACGGGGGTTGGAACTGAAGCTTTCTTT.

This clone was seen a single time. J is TRBJ1-3 and V is TRBV6-5, with D unresolved. The CDR3 runs to 14 residues. V lost 4 bases and J 2 bases, leaving 9 bases between the germline ends. Germline loops: CDR1 MNHEY, CDR2 SVGAGI. CDR3 sequence (DNA): TGTGCCAGCAGTTCGCCCCCGGCTGGAAACACCATATATTTT. Translation gives CASSSPPAGNTIYF.

This clone was detected a few times. J is TRBJ1-4 and V is TRBV19; no reliable D call. CDR1 is LNHDA, CDR2 SQIVND, per germline (reference sequence). CDR3 size: 17 residues. Trimming took 6 bases from V and 0 from J, leaving 17 bases between them. DNA of the CDR3: TGTGCCAGTAGCTCCCCTCGAGGGTTCCCAACTAATGAAAAACTGTTTTTT. Protein sequence: CASSSPRGFPTNEKLFF.

Comments on this clone: One junction end disagrees with the germline gene, perhaps due to a read error. The chain carries TRBV7-7 and TRBJ2-1, with a possible D match to TRBD2 (6 bases). CDR1 is SSHAT, CDR2 FNYEAQ, per germline (reference sequence). The CDR3 sequence is 13 residues long. The DNA for the CDR3 is TGTGCTAGCAGCTTAGTTCGGGGGAATGAGCAGTTCTTC. As protein: CASSLVRGNEQFF.

V is TRBV12-5 and J is TRBJ1-3, with TRBD1 matching over 7 bases. Unmatched junction bases numbered 6, after V lost 1 base and J lost 6 bases. Germline values: CDR1 LGHNT, CDR2 FRNRAP. This CDR3 contains 15 residues. Written as DNA, the CDR3 is TGTGCTAGTGGTTTGGGACAGGGTGTTATAAACACCATATATTTT. Its protein product is CASGLGQGVINTIYF.

The chain couples TRBV30 to TRBJ1-3; 9 nucleotides align to TRBD1. CDR3 length: 11 amino acids. Germline CDR1 GTSNPN, CDR2 SVGIG (reference sequence). The V segment lost 5 bases and the J segment 7 bases; nucleotides outside the gene matches: 0. The CDR3, as DNA: TGTGCCTGGGACAGGGGGAACACCATATATTTT. It specifies CAWDRGNTIYF.

This clone was counted only a few times. The junction departs from germline at one end; a sequencing error may be responsible. V is TRBV5-1 and J is TRBJ2-7, with TRBD1 matching over 10 bases. The CDR3 runs 14 residues. Germline CDR1 reads SGHRS; CDR2 reads YFSETQ. For the CDR3, the DNA is TGCGCCAGCACCCTGACAGGGGGCTCCCACGAGCAGTACTTC. This sequence encodes CASTLTGGSHEQYF.

CDR3 nucleotide sequence: TGTGCAAGTCGCAACTGGCCACGACAGGGATACACAGATACGCAGTATTTT. Its protein is CASRNWPRQGYTDTQYF. This chain joins TRBV12-2 and TRBJ2-3; the table's D call, TRBD1, has no DNA check behind it. TRBV12-2 counts as a pseudogene. CDR3 size: 17 residues.

This rearrangement joins TRBV7-8 to TRBJ1-2, with 10 nucleotides matching TRBD1. Germline trimming cut 5 bases from V and 13 bases from J; bases unmatched to any gene: 13. The CDR3 spans 14 residues. Germline CDR1 and CDR2: SGHVS and FQNEAQ. CDR3 sequence: CASSQSRDRGSGTF. The CDR3 DNA reads as TGTGCCAGCAGCCAATCCCGGGACAGGGGATCAGGCACCTTC.

The chain uses TRBV6-1 and TRBJ2-2, with D perhaps TRBD2 (6 bases). Trimming removed 8 bases from V and 2 bases from J, with 15 bases in between. The CDR3 totals 15 residues. Germline V CDR1 and CDR2: MNHNS, SASEGT. The CDR3 region has the DNA TGTGCCAGCGGGCAGGGACTCGTAAACACCGGGGAGCTGTTTTTT. Protein: CASGQGLVNTGELFF.

This rearrangement joins TRBV9 to TRBJ2-2; TRBD1 matches 10 bases. The trim removed 3 bases at V and 6 bases at J, leaving 8 bases unmatched. Germline-derived CDR1 and CDR2 are SGDLS and YYNGEE. This CDR3 has 16 residues. CDR3: CASSAPDRGLAGELFF. The CDR3 bases are TGTGCCAGCAGCGCACCCGACAGGGGGCTGGCCGGGGAGCTGTTTTTT. The entire variable domain, with the rest obtained from reference TRBV9 and TRBJ2-2, is as follows: DSGVTQTPKHLITATGQRVTLRCSPRSGDLSVYWYQQSLDQGLQFLIQYYNGEERAKGNILERFSAQQFPDLHSELNLSSLELGDSALYFCASSAPDRGLAGELFFGEGSRLTVL.